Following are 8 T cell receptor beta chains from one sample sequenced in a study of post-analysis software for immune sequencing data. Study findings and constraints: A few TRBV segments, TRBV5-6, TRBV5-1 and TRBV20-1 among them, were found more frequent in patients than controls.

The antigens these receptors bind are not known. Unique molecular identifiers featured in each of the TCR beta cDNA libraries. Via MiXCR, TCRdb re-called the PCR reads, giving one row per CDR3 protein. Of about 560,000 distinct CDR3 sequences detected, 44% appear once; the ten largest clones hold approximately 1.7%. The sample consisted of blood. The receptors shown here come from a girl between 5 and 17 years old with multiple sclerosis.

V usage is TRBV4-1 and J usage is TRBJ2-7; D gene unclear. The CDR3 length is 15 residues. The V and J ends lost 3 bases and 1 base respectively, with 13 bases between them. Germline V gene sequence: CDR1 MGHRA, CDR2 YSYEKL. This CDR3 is CASSQTGPASYEQYF. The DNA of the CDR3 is TGCGCCAGCAGCCAGACCGGGCCAGCTTCCTACGAGCAGTACTTC.

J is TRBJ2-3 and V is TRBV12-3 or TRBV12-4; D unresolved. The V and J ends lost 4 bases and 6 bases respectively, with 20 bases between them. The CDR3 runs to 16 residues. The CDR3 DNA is TGTGCCAGCAGTTACCCAGCGCTCCAATTGGGGGATACGCAGTATTTT. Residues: CASSYPALQLGDTQYF.

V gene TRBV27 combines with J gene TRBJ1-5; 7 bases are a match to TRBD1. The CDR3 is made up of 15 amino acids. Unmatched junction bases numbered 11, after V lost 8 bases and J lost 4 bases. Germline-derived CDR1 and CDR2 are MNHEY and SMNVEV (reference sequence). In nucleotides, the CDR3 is TGTGCCAGCGCAGGGGGGGTTTCAAGGAATCAGCCCCAGCATTTT. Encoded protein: CASAGGVSRNQPQHF.

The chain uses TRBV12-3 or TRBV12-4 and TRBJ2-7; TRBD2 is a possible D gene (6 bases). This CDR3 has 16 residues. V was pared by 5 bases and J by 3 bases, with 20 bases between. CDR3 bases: TGTGCCAGCAGTCCGGGCGGGGTAGAGGGGAGCTACGAGCAGTACTTC. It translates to CASSPGGVEGSYEQYF.

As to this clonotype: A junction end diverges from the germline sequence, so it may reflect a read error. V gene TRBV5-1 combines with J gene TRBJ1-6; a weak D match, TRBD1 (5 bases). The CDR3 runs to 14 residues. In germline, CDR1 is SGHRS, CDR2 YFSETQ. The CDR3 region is CASSLETVNPPLHF. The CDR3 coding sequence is TGCGCCAGCAGCTTGGAGACAGTTAATCCACCCCTCCACTTT. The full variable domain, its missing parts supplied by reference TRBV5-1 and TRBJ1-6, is KAGVTQTPRYLIKTRGQQVTLSCSPISGHRSVSWYQQTPGQGLQFLFEYFSETQRNKGNFPGRFSGRQFSNSRSEMNVSTLELGDSALYLCASSLETVNPPLHFGNGTRLTVT.

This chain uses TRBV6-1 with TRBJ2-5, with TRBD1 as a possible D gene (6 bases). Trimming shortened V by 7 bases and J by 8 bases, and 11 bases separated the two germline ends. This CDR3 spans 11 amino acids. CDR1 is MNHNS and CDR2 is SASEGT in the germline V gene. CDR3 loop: CASIQGGTQYF. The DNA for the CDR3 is TGTGCCAGCATCCAAGGGGGAACCCAGTACTTC.

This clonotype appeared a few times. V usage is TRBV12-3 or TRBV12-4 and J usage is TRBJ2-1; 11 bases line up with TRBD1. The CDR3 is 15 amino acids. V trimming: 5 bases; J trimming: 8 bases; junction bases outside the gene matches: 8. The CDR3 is CASSPRTGGSDEQFF. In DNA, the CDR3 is TGTGCCAGCAGTCCCCGGACAGGGGGCTCGGATGAGCAGTTCTTC.

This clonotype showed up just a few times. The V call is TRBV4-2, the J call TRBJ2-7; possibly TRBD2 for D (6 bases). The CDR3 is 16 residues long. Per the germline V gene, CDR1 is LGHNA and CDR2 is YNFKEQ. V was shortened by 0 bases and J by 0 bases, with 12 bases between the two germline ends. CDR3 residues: CASSQDRDGGSYEQYF. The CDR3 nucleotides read TGTGCCAGCAGCCAAGATCGGGACGGGGGCTCCTACGAGCAGTACTTC.